The rows below give T cell receptor beta chains drawn from one sample of a study of blood T cell repertoires in COVID-19. This table comes from immunoSEQ multiplex PCR, and its TCRdb copy is limited to in-frame clones, with some not included. The data hold tens of thousands of clones, with more than 80% observed a single time. The source material was peripheral blood. The receptors shown here come from a man at least 80 years old with acute or convalescent COVID-19. The CDR3 runs from the conserved cysteine through the conserved F or W. A D gene is named only where the DNA matches it firmly. The size field is filled for only some rows; it gives once, few, many or a size class.

v_call: TRBV2
clone_size: -
d_call: TRBD1
j_call: TRBJ1-4
cdr3_nt: TGTGCCAGCAAGGGACAGTTACTGAAGCAGGAAAAACTGTTTTTT
cdr3_aa: CASKGQLLKQEKLFF

v_call: TRBV5-1
clone_size: -
d_call: TRBD1
j_call: TRBJ1-4
cdr3_nt: TGCGCCAGCAGCTTTACAGGGGGCCAAAATGAAAAACTGTTTTTT
cdr3_aa: CASSFTGGQNEKLFF

v_call: TRBV5-1
clone_size: -
d_call: -
j_call: TRBJ2-1
cdr3_nt: TGCGCCAGCAGCCGTCGGGAGCTCTCCTACAATGAGCAGTTCTTC
cdr3_aa: CASSRRELSYNEQFF

v_call: TRBV5-1
clone_size: -
d_call: TRBD1
j_call: TRBJ1-2
cdr3_nt: TGCGCCAGCAGCTACTGGGACAGGGGACACTATGGCTACACCTTC
cdr3_aa: CASSYWDRGHYGYTF

v_call: TRBV5-5
clone_size: -
d_call: -
j_call: TRBJ2-5
cdr3_nt: TGTGCCAGCAGCCCGTGGACAGTGCAAGAGACCCAGTACTTC
cdr3_aa: CASSPWTVQETQYF

v_call: TRBV29-1
clone_size: -
d_call: -
j_call: TRBJ1-1
cdr3_nt: TGCAGCGTTGAAGTCCGGGCGGGGGGGCCCACTGAAGCTTTCTTT
cdr3_aa: CSVEVRAGGPTEAFF

v_call: TRBV11-3
clone_size: -
d_call: -
j_call: TRBJ2-2
cdr3_nt: TGTGCCAGCAGCTCCCCCGCGGAGACGGGTCCTTCGAACACCGGGGAGCTGTTTTTT
cdr3_aa: CASSSPAETGPSNTGELFF

v_call: TRBV4-1
clone_size: few
d_call: TRBD1
j_call: TRBJ2-3
cdr3_nt: TGCGCCAGCAGCTGGCCGGGACAGGGACCAGATACGCAGTATTTT
cdr3_aa: CASSWPGQGPDTQYF

v_call: TRBV2
clone_size: -
d_call: TRBD2
j_call: TRBJ2-5
cdr3_nt: TGTGCCAGCAGTCCACCCCCCGGGACTAGCGGGCCGTTCGAGACCCAGTACTTC
cdr3_aa: CASSPPPGTSGPFETQYF

v_call: TRBV3-1/TRBV3-2
clone_size: -
d_call: -
j_call: TRBJ1-1
cdr3_nt: TGTGCCAGCAGCCAAGATCTAAGAGGGCAAAACACTGAAGCTTTCTTT
cdr3_aa: CASSQDLRGQNTEAFF

v_call: TRBV28
clone_size: -
d_call: TRBD2
j_call: TRBJ2-7
cdr3_nt: TGTGCCAGCAAAAGCGGGGCCCAGGGTAACGAGCAGTACTTC
cdr3_aa: CASKSGAQGNEQYF

v_call: TRBV6-2/TRBV6-3
clone_size: -
d_call: TRBD1
j_call: TRBJ2-2
cdr3_nt: TGTGCCAGCAGTTACCCCCGGGACAGAGCCCTCGGGGACACCGGGGAGCTGTTTTTT
cdr3_aa: CASSYPRDRALGDTGELFF

v_call: TRBV5-1
clone_size: few
d_call: -
j_call: TRBJ2-7
cdr3_nt: TGCGCCAGCAGCTTGGATGGTAAGGGAGCCAACTTC
cdr3_aa: CASSLDGKGANF

v_call: TRBV5-1
clone_size: -
d_call: -
j_call: TRBJ2-5
cdr3_nt: TGCGCCAGCAGCCCAGGGTACCAAGAGACCCAGTACTTC
cdr3_aa: CASSPGYQETQYF

v_call: TRBV7-3
clone_size: once
d_call: TRBD2
j_call: TRBJ2-1
cdr3_nt: TGTGCCAGCAGCTTACTCGCGGGGGCCTACAATGAGCAGTTCTTC
cdr3_aa: CASSLLAGAYNEQFF

v_call: TRBV28
clone_size: -
d_call: -
j_call: TRBJ1-1
cdr3_nt: TGTGCCAGCAGTTCCGCCAGGGGGAACACTGAAGCTTTCTTT
cdr3_aa: CASSSARGNTEAFF

v_call: TRBV24-1
clone_size: -
d_call: -
j_call: TRBJ2-2
cdr3_nt: TGTGCCACCAGTGATTGGGGCAGGGGCGACACCGGGGAGCTGTTTTTT
cdr3_aa: CATSDWGRGDTGELFF

v_call: TRBV7-6
clone_size: once
d_call: TRBD2
j_call: TRBJ2-1
cdr3_nt: TGTGCCAGCAGCCGCCCAACTACTAGCGGGGGGCCCGGCAATGAGCAGTTCTTC
cdr3_aa: CASSRPTTSGGPGNEQFF

v_call: TRBV6-5
clone_size: -
d_call: TRBD1
j_call: TRBJ2-2
cdr3_nt: TGTGCCAGCAGTTACCCGACAGGGGGCAACACCGGGGAGCTGTTTTTT
cdr3_aa: CASSYPTGGNTGELFF

v_call: TRBV30
clone_size: once
d_call: -
j_call: TRBJ1-4
cdr3_nt: TGTGCCTGGAGCCCTGGGGGGTTTGGTGAAAAACTGTTTTTT
cdr3_aa: CAWSPGGFGEKLFF

v_call: TRBV24-1
clone_size: -
d_call: TRBD2
j_call: TRBJ2-1
cdr3_nt: TGTGCCACCAGTGATCCCCGAGCGGGGGGGCACAATGAGCAGTTCTTC
cdr3_aa: CATSDPRAGGHNEQFF

v_call: TRBV3-1/TRBV3-2
clone_size: -
d_call: TRBD1
j_call: TRBJ2-6
cdr3_nt: TGTGCCAGCAGCCCTGGACAGGGAAATGGGGCCAACGTCCTGACTTTC
cdr3_aa: CASSPGQGNGANVLTF

v_call: TRBV12-3/TRBV12-4
clone_size: -
d_call: TRBD1
j_call: TRBJ2-7
cdr3_nt: TGTGCCAGCAGTCGGACAGGGTACGAGCAGTACTTC
cdr3_aa: CASSRTGYEQYF

v_call: TRBV7-9
clone_size: -
d_call: -
j_call: TRBJ2-5
cdr3_nt: TGTGCCAGCAGCTTAGCGTGGAGGGGGACCCAGTACTTC
cdr3_aa: CASSLAWRGTQYF

v_call: TRBV6-5
clone_size: -
d_call: -
j_call: TRBJ2-5
cdr3_nt: TGTGCCAGCAGCAGACAGGTACAAGAGACCCAGTACTTC
cdr3_aa: CASSRQVQETQYF

v_call: TRBV3-1/TRBV3-2
clone_size: -
d_call: -
j_call: TRBJ1-1
cdr3_nt: TGTGCCAGCAGTCTCAGGGGAGAGGACACTGAAGCTTTCTTT
cdr3_aa: CASSLRGEDTEAFF

v_call: TRBV13
clone_size: -
d_call: -
j_call: TRBJ1-1
cdr3_nt: TGTGCCAGCAGCTTACAGGGTGGTACTGAAGCTTTCTTT
cdr3_aa: CASSLQGGTEAFF

v_call: TRBV30
clone_size: -
d_call: -
j_call: TRBJ2-6
cdr3_nt: TGTGCCTGGACAACATCCGGGGCCAACGTCCTGACTTTC
cdr3_aa: CAWTTSGANVLTF

v_call: TRBV19
clone_size: -
d_call: -
j_call: TRBJ2-7
cdr3_nt: TGTGCCAGTAGTATAGGGGTAAGGCTCACGGGGTCCTACGAGCAGTACTTC
cdr3_aa: CASSIGVRLTGSYEQYF

v_call: TRBV9
clone_size: once
d_call: -
j_call: TRBJ2-7
cdr3_nt: TGTGCCAGCAGCGTAGCAGGGACATCAGCCTACGAGCAGTACTTC
cdr3_aa: CASSVAGTSAYEQYF

v_call: TRBV5-6
clone_size: -
d_call: TRBD2
j_call: TRBJ2-4
cdr3_nt: TGTGCCAGCAGCCGGACTAGCGGATCTTCGTCAGCCAAAAACATTCAGTACTTC
cdr3_aa: CASSRTSGSSSAKNIQYF

v_call: TRBV6-6
clone_size: once
d_call: -
j_call: TRBJ1-1
cdr3_nt: TGTGCCAGCAGTTACTCAACAGCTGAAGCTTTCTTT
cdr3_aa: CASSYSTAEAFF

v_call: TRBV19
clone_size: -
d_call: TRBD1
j_call: TRBJ2-2
cdr3_nt: TGTGCCAGTAGCTCCCCGCAGGGGGCCGGCACCGGGGAGCTGTTTTTT
cdr3_aa: CASSSPQGAGTGELFF

v_call: TRBV10-3
clone_size: -
d_call: -
j_call: TRBJ1-1
cdr3_nt: TGTGCCACGTCCTCGGGAGGGAGGGACACTGAAGCTTTCTTT
cdr3_aa: CATSSGGRDTEAFF

v_call: TRBV7-8
clone_size: few
d_call: -
j_call: TRBJ1-1
cdr3_nt: TGTGCCAGCAGGCCTGGGCTGGCGAACACTGAAGCTTTCTTT
cdr3_aa: CASRPGLANTEAFF

v_call: TRBV10-3
clone_size: -
d_call: TRBD1
j_call: TRBJ1-6
cdr3_nt: TGTGCCATCAGCTCGGGACAGGGGGCCGGGTCACCCCTCCACTTT
cdr3_aa: CAISSGQGAGSPLHF

v_call: TRBV28
clone_size: -
d_call: -
j_call: TRBJ2-7
cdr3_nt: TGTGCCAGCAGTTTCCAACAGGCCTACGAGCAGTACTTC
cdr3_aa: CASSFQQAYEQYF

v_call: TRBV7-9
clone_size: -
d_call: -
j_call: TRBJ1-1
cdr3_nt: TGTGCCAGCAGCCCCCGGACCGGACTTCTGAACACTGAAGCTTTCTTT
cdr3_aa: CASSPRTGLLNTEAFF

v_call: TRBV10-3
clone_size: -
d_call: -
j_call: TRBJ2-5
cdr3_nt: TGTGCCATCAGTGCTTTACAGGGAGAAGAGACCCAGTACTTC
cdr3_aa: CAISALQGEETQYF

v_call: TRBV7-6
clone_size: -
d_call: -
j_call: TRBJ2-3
cdr3_nt: TGTGCCAGCAGCCGCGGGCAGGACACAGATACGCAGTATTTT
cdr3_aa: CASSRGQDTDTQYF

v_call: TRBV7-8
clone_size: once
d_call: TRBD2
j_call: TRBJ2-5
cdr3_nt: TGTGCCAGCAGCTTAGTCCCCCTAGCGGGGGTCGGGACCCAGTACTTC
cdr3_aa: CASSLVPLAGVGTQYF

v_call: TRBV6-5
clone_size: -
d_call: TRBD1
j_call: TRBJ1-2
cdr3_nt: TGTGCCAGCAGCGGGACAGGAGGTTATGGCTACACCTTC
cdr3_aa: CASSGTGGYGYTF

v_call: TRBV19
clone_size: -
d_call: TRBD2
j_call: TRBJ2-3
cdr3_nt: TGTGCCAGTAGTATACGGGGACTAGCGGGGGGAACCAGCACAGATACGCAGTATTTT
cdr3_aa: CASSIRGLAGGTSTDTQYF

v_call: TRBV24-1
clone_size: -
d_call: TRBD2
j_call: TRBJ2-2
cdr3_nt: TGTGCCACCAGTGATTCGGGACTAGGGGAAGTCGGGGAGCTGTTTTTT
cdr3_aa: CATSDSGLGEVGELFF

v_call: TRBV20-1
clone_size: -
d_call: -
j_call: TRBJ2-3
cdr3_nt: TGCAGTGCCAACTCTTTTGATACGCAGTATTTT
cdr3_aa: CSANSFDTQYF

v_call: TRBV24-1
clone_size: -
d_call: -
j_call: TRBJ1-3
cdr3_nt: TGTGCCACCAGTGAAGGGGGAGGGAACTCTGGAAACACCATATATTTT
cdr3_aa: CATSEGGGNSGNTIYF

v_call: TRBV7-8
clone_size: -
d_call: TRBD1
j_call: TRBJ1-2
cdr3_nt: TGTGCCAGCAGCTTAAGGACAGGGGAAAGAGGCTACACCTTC
cdr3_aa: CASSLRTGERGYTF

v_call: TRBV6-1
clone_size: -
d_call: TRBD2
j_call: TRBJ2-5
cdr3_nt: TGTGCCAGCAGTGAACAAGTGGGGGGGAGAGAGACCCAGTACTTC
cdr3_aa: CASSEQVGGRETQYF

v_call: TRBV7-2
clone_size: -
d_call: -
j_call: TRBJ2-1
cdr3_nt: TGTGCCAGCAGCTTAGGGGTCCCTCCGGGTTATGAGCAGTTCTTC
cdr3_aa: CASSLGVPPGYEQFF

v_call: TRBV14
clone_size: -
d_call: -
j_call: TRBJ2-6
cdr3_nt: TGTGCCAGCAGCCAACTCTCTGGGGCCAACGTCCTGACTTTC
cdr3_aa: CASSQLSGANVLTF